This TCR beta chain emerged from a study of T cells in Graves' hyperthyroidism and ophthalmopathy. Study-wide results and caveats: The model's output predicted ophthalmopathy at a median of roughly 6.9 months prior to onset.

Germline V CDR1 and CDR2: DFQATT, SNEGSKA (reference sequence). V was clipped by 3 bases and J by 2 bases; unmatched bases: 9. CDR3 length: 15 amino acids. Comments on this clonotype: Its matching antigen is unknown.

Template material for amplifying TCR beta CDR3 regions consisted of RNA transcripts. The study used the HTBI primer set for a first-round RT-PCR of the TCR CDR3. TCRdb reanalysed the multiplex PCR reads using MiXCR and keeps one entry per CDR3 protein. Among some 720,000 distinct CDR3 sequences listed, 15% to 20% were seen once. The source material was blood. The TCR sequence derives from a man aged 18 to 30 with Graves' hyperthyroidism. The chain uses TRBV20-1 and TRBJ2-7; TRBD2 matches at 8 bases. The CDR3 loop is CSASGRALVAYEQYF. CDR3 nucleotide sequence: TGCAGTGCTAGCGGGAGGGCCCTCGTCGCCTACGAGCAGTACTTC.